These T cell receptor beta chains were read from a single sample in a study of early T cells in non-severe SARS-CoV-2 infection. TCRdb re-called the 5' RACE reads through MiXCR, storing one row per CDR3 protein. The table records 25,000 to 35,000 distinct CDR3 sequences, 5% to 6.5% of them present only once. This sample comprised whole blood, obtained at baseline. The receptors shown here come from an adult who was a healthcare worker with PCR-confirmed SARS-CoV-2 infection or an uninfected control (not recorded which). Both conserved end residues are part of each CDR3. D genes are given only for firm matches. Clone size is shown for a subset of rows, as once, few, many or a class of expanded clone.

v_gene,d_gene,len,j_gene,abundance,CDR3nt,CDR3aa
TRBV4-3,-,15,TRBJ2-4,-,TGCGCCAGCAGCCAAGAAAGTGGACAGAAAAACATTCAGTACTTC,CASSQESGQKNIQYF
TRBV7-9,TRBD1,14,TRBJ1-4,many,TGTGCCAGCAGCTTAGAGGCAGGGGGAGAAAAACTGTTTTTT,CASSLEAGGEKLFF
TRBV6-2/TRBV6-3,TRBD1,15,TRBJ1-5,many,TGTGCCAGCAGGGACGACAGGGCTGGCAATCAGCCCCAGCATTTT,CASRDDRAGNQPQHF
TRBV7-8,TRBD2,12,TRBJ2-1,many,TGTGCCAGCATCGGGGCGGGAGCTGAGCAGTTCTTC,CASIGAGAEQFF
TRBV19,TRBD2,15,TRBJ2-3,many,TGTGCCAGTAGTGGACGGGGGGGGAGCACAGATACGCAGTATTTT,CASSGRGGSTDTQYF
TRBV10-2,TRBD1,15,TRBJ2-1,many,TGCGCCAGCAGAAAAGGGGGCGCGTCCTACAATGAGCAGTTCTTC,CASRKGGASYNEQFF
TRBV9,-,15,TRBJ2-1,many,TGTGCCAGCAGCGTAGATTCGAGGGGGTCGGGTGAGCAGTTCTTC,CASSVDSRGSGEQFF
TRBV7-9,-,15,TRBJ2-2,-,TGTGCCAGCAGTGGGGTCCCAGGGCGCACCGGGGAGCTGTTTTTT,CASSGVPGRTGELFF
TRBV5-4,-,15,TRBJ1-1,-,TGTGCCAGCAGCTTGGATGTCGCCAGCAGCACTGAAGCTTTCTTT,CASSLDVASSTEAFF
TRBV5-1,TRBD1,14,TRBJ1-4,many,TGCGCCAGCAGTTCCGGGACAGGGAGTGAAAAACTGTTTTTT,CASSSGTGSEKLFF
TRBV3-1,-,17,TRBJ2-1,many,TGTGCCAGCAGCCAAGCGGGCACAGGATTGGCCTACAATGAGCAGTTCTTC,CASSQAGTGLAYNEQFF
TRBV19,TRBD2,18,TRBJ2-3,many,TGTGCCAGTAGTTTCAACCCTGGGACTAGCGGGGACACGGATACGCAGTATTTT,CASSFNPGTSGDTDTQYF
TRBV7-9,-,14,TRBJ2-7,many,TGTGCCAGCAGTTACCCCGGGACACCCTACGAGCAGTACTTC,CASSYPGTPYEQYF
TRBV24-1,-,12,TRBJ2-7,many,TGTGCCACCAGTGGAGGTTCCTACGAGCAGTACTTC,CATSGGSYEQYF
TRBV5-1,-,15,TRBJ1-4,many,TGCGCCAGCAGCTTAGGGGGATCAACTAATGAAAAACTGTTTTTT,CASSLGGSTNEKLFF
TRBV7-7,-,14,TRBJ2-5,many,TGTGCTAGCAGCTCATCCGGGACACGGGAGACCCAGTACTTC,CASSSSGTRETQYF
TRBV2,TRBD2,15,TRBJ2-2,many,TGTGCCAGCACCACCGGGGGGGGGCGGACCGGGGAGCTGTTTTTT,CASTTGGGRTGELFF
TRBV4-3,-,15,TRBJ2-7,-,TGCGCCAGCAGCCAAGTGAGTTGGGGCGAGTACGAGCAGTACTTC,CASSQVSWGEYEQYF
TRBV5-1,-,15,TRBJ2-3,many,TGCGCCAGCAGCTTGGGGGACGGATTTACAGATACGCAGTATTTT,CASSLGDGFTDTQYF
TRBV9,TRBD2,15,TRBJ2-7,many,TGTGCCAGCAGCGTAACAGCGGGGGCCCCCGGCGAGCAGTACTTC,CASSVTAGAPGEQYF
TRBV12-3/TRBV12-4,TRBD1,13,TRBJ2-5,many,TGTGCCAGCAGTAAGACAGGGAAAGAGACCCAGTACTTC,CASSKTGKETQYF
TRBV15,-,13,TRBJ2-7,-,TGTGCCACCAGCAGAGATCCGGGGAACGAGCAGTACTTC,CATSRDPGNEQYF
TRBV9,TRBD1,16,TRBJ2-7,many,TGTGCCAGCAGCGAGGGGACAGGGGGCTATACCTACGAGCAGTACTTC,CASSEGTGGYTYEQYF
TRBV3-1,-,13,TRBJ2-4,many,TGTGCCAGCAGCCAAGGAGGGGTAAACATTCAGTACTTC,CASSQGGVNIQYF
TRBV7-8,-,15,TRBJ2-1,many,TGTGCCAGCAGCTTAGAGGTTGGCAGGGGAAACGAGCAGTTCTTC,CASSLEVGRGNEQFF
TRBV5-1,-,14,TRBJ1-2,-,TGCGCCAGCAGCTTGGCCCGGACTGACTATGGCTACACCTTC,CASSLARTDYGYTF
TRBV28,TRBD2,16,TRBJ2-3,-,TGTGCCAGCAGTTGGGGACTAGCGGGAGGCACAGATACGCAGTATTTT,CASSWGLAGGTDTQYF
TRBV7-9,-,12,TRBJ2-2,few,TGTGCCAGCAGCCCGGTGGTGGGGGAGCTGTTTTTT,CASSPVVGELFF
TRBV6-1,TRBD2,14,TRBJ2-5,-,TGTGCCAGCAGTGAGGGAGGGGCTTCGCAGACCCAGTACTTC,CASSEGGASQTQYF
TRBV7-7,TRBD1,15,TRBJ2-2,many,TGTGCTAGCAGCTCCGGGACAGGGAACACCGGGGAGCTGTTTTTT,CASSSGTGNTGELFF
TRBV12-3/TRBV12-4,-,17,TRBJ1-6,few,TGTGCCAGCAGTTTAGGGTCCGCAGGGAGACCTAATTCACCCCTCCACTTT,CASSLGSAGRPNSPLHF